Sequencing of this T cell receptor (beta chain) was carried out in a study of blood T cell repertoires in COVID-19. In the study overall: Acute and convalescent COVID-19 specimens originated in the United States, Italy and Spain. PBMCs, B-cell-depleted T cells, or T cells were the source of the cDNA or gDNA that made up the material.

Points on this clone: Sequence at one end of the junction differs from germline and may be a read error.

There are 15 residues in the CDR3. Germline V gene sequence: CDR1 MNHEY, CDR2 SVGAGI. How the authors handled the data: From reference gene primer amplification, estimates of nucleated cell counts were derived. Sequencing used immunoSEQ multiplex PCR; TCRdb keeps in-frame clones, though not all of them. That table is the source of V, J and clone size, and D and trimming were worked out from the DNA. Among about 100,000 clones listed, about nine tenths were seen once. Sequencing was performed on peripheral blood. The sequence was obtained from a man aged 50 to 59 with acute or convalescent COVID-19. The chain links TRBV6-5 to TRBJ2-2, with TRBD2 as a possible D gene (6 bases). In nucleotides, the CDR3 is TGTGCCAGCACCCTCACCGGGACTTTCACCGGGGAGCTATTTTTT. This gives the protein CASTLTGTFTGELFF.